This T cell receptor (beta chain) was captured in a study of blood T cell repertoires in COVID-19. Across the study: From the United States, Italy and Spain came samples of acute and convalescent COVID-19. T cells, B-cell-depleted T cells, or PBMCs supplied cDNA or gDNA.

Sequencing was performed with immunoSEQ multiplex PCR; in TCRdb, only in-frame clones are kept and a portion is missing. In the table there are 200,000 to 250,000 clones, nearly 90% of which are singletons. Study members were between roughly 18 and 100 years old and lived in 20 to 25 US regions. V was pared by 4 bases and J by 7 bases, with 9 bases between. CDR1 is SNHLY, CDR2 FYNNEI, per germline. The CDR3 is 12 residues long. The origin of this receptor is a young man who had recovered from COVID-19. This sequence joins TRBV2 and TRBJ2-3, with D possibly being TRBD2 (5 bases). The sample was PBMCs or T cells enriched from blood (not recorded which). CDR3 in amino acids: CASSAEGNTQYF. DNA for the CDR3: TGTGCCAGCAGTGCAGAGGGTAATACGCAGTATTTT.